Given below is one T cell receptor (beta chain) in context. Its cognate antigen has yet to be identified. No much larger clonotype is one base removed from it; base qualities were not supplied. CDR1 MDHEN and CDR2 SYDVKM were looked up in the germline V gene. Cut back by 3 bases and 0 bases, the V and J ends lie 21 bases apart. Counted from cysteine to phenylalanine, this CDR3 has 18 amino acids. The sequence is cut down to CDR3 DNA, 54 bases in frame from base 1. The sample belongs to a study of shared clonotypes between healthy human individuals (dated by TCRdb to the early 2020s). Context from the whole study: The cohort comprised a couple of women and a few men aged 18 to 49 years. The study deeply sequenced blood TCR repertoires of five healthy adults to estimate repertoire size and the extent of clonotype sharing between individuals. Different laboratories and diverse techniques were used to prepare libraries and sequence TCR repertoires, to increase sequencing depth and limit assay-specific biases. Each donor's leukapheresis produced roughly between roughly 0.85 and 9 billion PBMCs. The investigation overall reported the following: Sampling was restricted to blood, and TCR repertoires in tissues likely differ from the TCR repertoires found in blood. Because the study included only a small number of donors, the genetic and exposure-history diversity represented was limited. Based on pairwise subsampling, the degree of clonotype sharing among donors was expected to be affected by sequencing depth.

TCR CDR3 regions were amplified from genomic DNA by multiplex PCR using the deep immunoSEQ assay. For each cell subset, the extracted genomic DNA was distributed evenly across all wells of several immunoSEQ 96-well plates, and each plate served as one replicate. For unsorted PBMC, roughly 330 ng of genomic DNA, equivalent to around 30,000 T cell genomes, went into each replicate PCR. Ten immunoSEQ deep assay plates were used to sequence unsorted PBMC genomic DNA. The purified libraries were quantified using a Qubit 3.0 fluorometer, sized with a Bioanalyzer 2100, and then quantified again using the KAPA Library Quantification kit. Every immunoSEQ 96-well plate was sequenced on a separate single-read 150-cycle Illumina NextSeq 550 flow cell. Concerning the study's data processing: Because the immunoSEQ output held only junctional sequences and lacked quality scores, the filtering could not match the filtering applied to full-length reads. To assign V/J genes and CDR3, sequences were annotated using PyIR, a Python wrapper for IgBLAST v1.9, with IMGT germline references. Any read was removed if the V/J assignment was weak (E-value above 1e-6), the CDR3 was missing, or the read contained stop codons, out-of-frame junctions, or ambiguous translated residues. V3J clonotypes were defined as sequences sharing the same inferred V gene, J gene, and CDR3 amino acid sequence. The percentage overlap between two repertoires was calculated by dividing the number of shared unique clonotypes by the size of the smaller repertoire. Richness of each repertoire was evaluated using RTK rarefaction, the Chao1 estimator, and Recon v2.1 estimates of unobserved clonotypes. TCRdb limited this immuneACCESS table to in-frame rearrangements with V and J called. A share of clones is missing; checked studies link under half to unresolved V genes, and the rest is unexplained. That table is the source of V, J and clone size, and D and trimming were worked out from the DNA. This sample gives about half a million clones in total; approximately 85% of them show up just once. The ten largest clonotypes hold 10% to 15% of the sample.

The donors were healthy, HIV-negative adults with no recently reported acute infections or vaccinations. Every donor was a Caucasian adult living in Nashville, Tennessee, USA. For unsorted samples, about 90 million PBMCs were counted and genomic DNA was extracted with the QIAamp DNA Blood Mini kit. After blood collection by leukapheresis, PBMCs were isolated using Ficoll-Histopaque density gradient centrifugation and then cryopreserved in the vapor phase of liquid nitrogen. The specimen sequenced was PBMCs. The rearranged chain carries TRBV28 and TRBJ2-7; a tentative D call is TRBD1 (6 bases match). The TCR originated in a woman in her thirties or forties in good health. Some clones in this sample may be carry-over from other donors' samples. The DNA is TGTGCCAGCAGTTTCCCCCTCAGGACAGACCTTAGCTCCTACGAGCAGTACTTC. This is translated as CASSFPLRTDLSSYEQYF.